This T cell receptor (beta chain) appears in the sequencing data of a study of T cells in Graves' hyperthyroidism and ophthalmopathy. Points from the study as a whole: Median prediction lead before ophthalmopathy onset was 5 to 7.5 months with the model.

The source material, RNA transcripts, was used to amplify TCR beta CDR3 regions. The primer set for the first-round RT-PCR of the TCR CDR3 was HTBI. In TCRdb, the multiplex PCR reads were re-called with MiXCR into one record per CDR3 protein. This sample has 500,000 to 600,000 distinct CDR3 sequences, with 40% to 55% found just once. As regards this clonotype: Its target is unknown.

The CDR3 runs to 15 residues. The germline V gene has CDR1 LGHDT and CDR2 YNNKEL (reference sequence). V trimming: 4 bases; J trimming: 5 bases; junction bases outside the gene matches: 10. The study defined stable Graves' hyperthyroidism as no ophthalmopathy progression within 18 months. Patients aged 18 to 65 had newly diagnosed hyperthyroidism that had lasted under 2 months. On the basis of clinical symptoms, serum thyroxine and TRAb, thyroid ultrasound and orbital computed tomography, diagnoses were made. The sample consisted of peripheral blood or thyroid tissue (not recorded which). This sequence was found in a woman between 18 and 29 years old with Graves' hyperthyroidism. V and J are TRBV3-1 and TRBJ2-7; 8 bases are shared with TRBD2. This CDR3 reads CASSLLSGSGNEQYF. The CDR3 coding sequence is TGTGCCAGCAGCCTCCTCAGCGGGAGTGGCAACGAGCAGTACTTC.